This T cell receptor beta chain derives from a study of blood T cells in healthy people across ages. The V gene's germline CDR1 is KGHSH and CDR2 LQKENI. The trim removed 3 bases at V and 3 bases at J, leaving 8 bases unmatched. The CDR3 covers 16 residues. It was ten milliliters of peripheral blood that were drawn from each donor. PBMCs numbering at least 7 million were isolated per sample. In its sample, this clonotype was seen a few times. The authors ran a second PCR of roughly 6 to 11 cycles using a sample-barcoded 5' primer and a J-beta primer mix. TCRdb fed the 5' RACE reads into MiXCR, producing one record per CDR3 protein. The sample shows about 730,000 distinct CDR3 sequences, roughly 47% of them seen only once.

Sample: blood. The TCR sequence derives from a woman aged 60-75 years in good health. This chain joins TRBV18 and TRBJ2-5; 9 bases are a match to TRBD2. CDR3 residues: CASSPQNRLAEETQYF. Here the CDR3 DNA reads TGTGCCAGCTCACCCCAAAACCGACTAGCGGAAGAGACCCAGTACTTC.